Presented here are 4 T cell receptor beta chains from one specimen sequenced in a study of T cell responses to AZD1222 COVID-19 vaccine. TCRdb keeps only in-frame clones here, not all; method: immunoSEQ multiplex PCR. The data show approximately 200,000 clones, 94% seen once. This material consisted of peripheral blood, taken 28 days after the second dose of the MenACWY control vaccine. Source of these receptors: an adult who received the MenACWY meningococcal vaccine as a control.

The chain links TRBV2 to TRBJ2-7, with D possibly being TRBD1 or TRBD2 (5 bases each). CDR3 length: 13 residues. The germline gives CDR1 SNHLY, CDR2 FYNNEI. V was cut by 3 bases and J by 0 bases, with 6 bases left in between. Here the CDR3 DNA reads TGTGCCAGCAGTGATGGGGGCTCCTACGAGCAGTACTTC. Translated, it gives CASSDGGSYEQYF.

The rearrangement links TRBV9 to TRBJ2-1, with D unresolved. This CDR3 has 14 amino acids. Germline V lookup: CDR1 SGDLS, CDR2 YYNGEE. V was shortened by 0 bases and J by 4 bases, with 8 bases between the two germline ends. The CDR3 region has the DNA TGTGCCAGCAGCGTAGGCATTGCGTACAATGAGCAGTTCTTC. Encoded protein: CASSVGIAYNEQFF.

The chain recombines TRBV4-1 with TRBJ2-7; D unclear. V lost 4 bases, J lost 3 bases, and 16 bases lay in between. The V gene's germline CDR1 is MGHRA and CDR2 YSYEKL. The CDR3 loop spans 15 amino acids. CDR3 coding DNA: TGCGCCAGCAGCCCCCGAGATGTTCCTAACTACGAGCAGTACTTC. Its translation: CASSPRDVPNYEQYF.

The chain carries TRBV4-3 and TRBJ2-1; possible D gene TRBD1, 5 bases. Looked up from germline, CDR1 is LGHNA and CDR2 is YSLEER. The V gene lost 4 bases and the J gene lost 3 bases, with 10 bases spanning the gap. The CDR3 loop spans 14 amino acids. The CDR3 protein is CASSPTGGYNEQFF. CDR3 coding DNA: TGCGCCAGCAGCCCCACAGGCGGCTACAATGAGCAGTTCTTC.